The 17 T cell receptor beta chains below come from one sample, sequenced in a study of shared T cell receptors in the human thymus (TCRdb year 2021). Library preparation employed the immunoSEQ multiplex PCR assay. Held by TCRdb, this immuneACCESS table contains in-frame sequences only and omits some clones. Under half of the omission traces to an unresolved V gene where checked; the cause of the rest is unknown. Present in this sample are hundreds of thousands of clones, around 87% of which were seen just once. In total, the top ten clones hold roughly 0.0086% of the sample. These same data were also listed under a study on human thymus T cells.

Material for sequencing was thymocytes. The receptors here all came from a boy younger than two with a congenital heart defect. Donor details come from another sample of the same person, matched by shared clones.

Worth noting for this clone: Other DNA sequences in the sample encode the same CDR3. V is TRBV12-5 and J is TRBJ2-7, with 8 positions matching TRBD2. Per the germline V gene, CDR1 is LGHNT and CDR2 is FRNRAP. The junction had 4 bases not matched to a gene; V was cut back by 0 bases and J by 3 bases. There are 15 residues in the CDR3. The DNA of the CDR3 is TGTGCTAGTGGTTTGGTCCTGCGGGAGGTCTACGAGCAGTACTTC. Amino acid sequence: CASGLVLREVYEQYF.

V and J are TRBV4-2 and TRBJ2-1; the match to TRBD2 covers 10 bases. CDR3 size: 16 residues. The V segment lost 5 bases and the J segment 6 bases; nucleotides outside the gene matches: 10. Germline CDR1 and CDR2: LGHNA and YNFKEQ. CDR3 DNA: TGTGCCAGCAGCTCCATAGCGGGGGGAGTCGTCAATGAGCAGTTCTTC. This encodes CASSSIAGGVVNEQFF.

The rearrangement links TRBV5-6 to TRBJ2-5, with D unclear. Germline CDR1 SGHDT, CDR2 YYEEEE. The V gene lost 4 bases and the J gene lost 2 bases, with 15 bases spanning the gap. The CDR3 has 15 amino acids. This chain's CDR3 is CASSTQVQLQETQYF. The CDR3 bases are TGTGCCAGCAGCACCCAGGTACAGCTACAAGAGACCCAGTACTTC.

V usage is TRBV28 and J usage is TRBJ2-2, with 8 bases that match TRBD2. After removal of 6 bases from V and 3 bases from J, the junction contained 3 bases not matched to a gene. CDR3 size: 14 residues. Germline lookup yields CDR1 MDHEN and CDR2 SYDVKM. The CDR3, as DNA: TGTGCCAGCAGGAGCGGGAGTGACACCGGGGAGCTGTTTTTT. It codes for CASRSGSDTGELFF.

The chain carries TRBV5-7 and TRBJ2-1, with 11 bases lining up with TRBD2. TRBV5-7 is labeled an ORF, and its function is uncertain. The CDR3 is made up of 19 amino acids. Germline trimming cut 4 bases from V and 8 bases from J; bases unmatched to any gene: 20. CDR3 in DNA: TGTGCCAGCAGCCGATCATTCATACTAGCGGGAGTTCCGGAGGATGAGCAGTTCTTC. The encoded protein is CASSRSFILAGVPEDEQFF.

A few counts support this clone. V and J are TRBV19 and TRBJ2-1; 8 bases fit TRBD2. The CDR3 runs to 18 residues. Germline loops: CDR1 LNHDA, CDR2 SQIVND (reference sequence). V lost 6 bases and J lost 2; bases outside the gene matches: 15. The CDR3 region is CASRPGTRLISPYNEQFF. The CDR3 DNA reads as TGTGCCAGTAGACCCGGGACTAGATTAATATCACCCTACAATGAGCAGTTCTTC.

The genes are TRBV21-1 and TRBJ2-7; the table's TRBD2 call for D was not verified on the DNA. TRBV21-1 is a pseudogene locus. The CDR3 runs 14 residues. The CDR3 is CASSDWDGGYEQYF. CDR3 DNA sequence: TGTGCCAGCAGCGACTGGGACGGGGGCTACGAGCAGTACTTC.

The V gene is TRBV21-1, the J gene TRBJ2-7; the DNA was not compared with TRBD1, the D call given in the table. TRBV21-1 is reported as a pseudogene. This CDR3 has 15 amino acids. This CDR3 reads CASSKGQGLTWEQYF. The CDR3 nucleotides read TGTGCCAGCAGCAAAGGACAGGGGCTTACGTGGGAGCAGTACTTC.

The V and J genes are TRBV5-1 and TRBJ2-7, with a weak D call TRBD2 (5 bases). Germline CDR1 SGHRS, CDR2 YFSETQ. This CDR3 spans 15 amino acids. V was trimmed by 1 base and J by 2 bases, leaving 13 bases between them. The CDR3 here is CASSLFGLRTYEQYF. In DNA form, the CDR3 reads TGCGCCAGCAGCTTGTTCGGACTCAGGACCTACGAGCAGTACTTC. The whole variable domain, remainder taken from reference TRBV5-1 and TRBJ2-7, is KAGVTQTPRYLIKTRGQQVTLSCSPISGHRSVSWYQQTPGQGLQFLFEYFSETQRNKGNFPGRFSGRQFSNSRSEMNVSTLELGDSALYLCASSLFGLRTYEQYFGPGTRLTVT.

The CDR3 DNA sequence: TGTGCCAGCAGTCCCCCACTAGCGGGGCTGGCTACAGGGCAGTTCTTC. It encodes CASSPPLAGLATGQFF. The J gene is TRBJ2-1, the V gene TRBV28, with 10 nucleotides matching TRBD2. This CDR3 contains 16 residues. CDR1 and CDR2 from the germline V gene are MDHEN and SYDVKM. The V gene end was trimmed by 5 bases and the J gene end by 12 bases; junction bases not matched to a gene: 16.

The V call is TRBV10-3, the J call TRBJ1-2, with 7 bases fitting TRBD1. CDR3 length: 14 residues. Germline CDR1 reads ENHRY; CDR2 reads SYGVKD. The V gene end was trimmed by 8 bases and the J gene end by 4 bases; junction bases not matched to a gene: 10. DNA of the CDR3: TGTGCCATCGGATTCCGACAGGGTGGCTATGGCTACACCTTC. This codes for CAIGFRQGGYGYTF.

As regards this clone: At one end the junction does not follow the germline gene, possibly because of a read error. This rearrangement joins TRBV7-7 to TRBJ2-1; TRBD2 might be the D (6 bases). Germline V gene sequence: CDR1 SSHAT, CDR2 FNYEAQ (reference sequence). This CDR3 comprises 13 residues. DNA of the CDR3: TGTGCTAGCAGCCCTTGGGCGGGGAATGAGCAGTTCTTC. The encoded protein is CASSPWAGNEQFF.

This clone was observed a few times. The rearrangement links TRBV15 to TRBJ1-2, with TRBD1 as a possible D gene (5 bases). The CDR3 totals 15 residues. Germline CDR1 reads LNHNV; CDR2 reads YYDKDF (reference sequence). The germline V and J ends were trimmed by 1 base and 5 bases, with 14 bases remaining between them. In nucleotides, the CDR3 is TGTGCCACCAGCAGAGGGGGAAGGGGAAGGTATGGCTACACCTTC. This gives the protein CATSRGGRGRYGYTF. The whole variable domain, remainder taken from reference TRBV15 and TRBJ1-2, is DAMVIQNPRYQVTQFGKPVTLSCSQTLNHNVMYWYQQKSSQAPKLLFHYYDKDFNNEADTPDNFQSRRPNTSFCFLDIRSPGLGDTAMYLCATSRGGRGRYGYTFGSGTRLTVV.

The genes are TRBV11-1 and TRBJ1-1; tentatively, D is TRBD1 (6 bases). This CDR3 region has 17 residues. Looked up from germline, CDR1 is SGHAT and CDR2 is FQDESV (reference sequence). V dropped 2 bases and J dropped 1 base, with 17 bases sitting between them. CDR3 region: CASSLKVLGRGNTEAFF. CDR3 in DNA: TGTGCCAGCAGCTTAAAAGTGTTGGGCAGGGGGAACACTGAAGCTTTCTTT.

The chain combines TRBV4-3 with TRBJ1-2, with D maybe TRBD1 (5 bases). This CDR3 comprises 15 residues. V was clipped by 1 base and J by 3 bases, with 12 bases between them. The germline V gene encodes CDR1 LGHNA and CDR2 YSLEER. The chain's CDR3 is CASSQVRGRDYGYTF. CDR3 in DNA: TGCGCCAGCAGCCAAGTACGGGGGAGAGACTATGGCTACACCTTC.

The V and J genes are TRBV28 and TRBJ2-1, with 8 bases that match TRBD2. CDR1 and CDR2 (germline): MDHEN, SYDVKM. This CDR3 region has 16 residues. J lost 3 bases, V lost 4 bases, and 8 bases had no gene match. This CDR3 is CASSSGGIPFYNEQFF. The CDR3 DNA sequence: TGTGCCAGCAGTTCGGGGGGGATCCCTTTCTACAATGAGCAGTTCTTC.

V usage is TRBV27 and J usage is TRBJ2-2; the match to TRBD1 covers 8 bases. CDR3 size: 19 residues. V shed 5 bases and J 1 base; nucleotides not matched to a gene: 15. The germline V gene has CDR1 MNHEY and CDR2 SMNVEV (reference sequence). CDR3 residues: CASSLHVRAGGRNTGELFF. In nucleotides, the CDR3 is TGTGCCAGCAGTCTACACGTCCGGGCAGGGGGCCGGAACACCGGGGAGCTGTTTTTT.